This entry lists 5 T cell receptor beta chains sequenced from one sample in a study of blood T cell repertoires in COVID-19. The repertoire was sequenced with immunoSEQ multiplex PCR; TCRdb's copy has only in-frame clones and lacks some. The table has about 260,000 clones, about 85% seen once. Input material: peripheral blood. The receptors originated from a man in his fifties or sixties with acute or convalescent COVID-19.

This clone was counted only a few times. V gene TRBV19 combines with J gene TRBJ2-1; D call uncertain. V was pared by 3 bases and J by 2 bases, with 11 bases between. The germline gives CDR1 LNHDA, CDR2 SQIVND (reference sequence). The CDR3 covers 15 residues. CDR3 bases: TGTGCCAGTAGTATCCCTAGTGGAACCTACAATGAGCAGTTCTTC. This gives the protein CASSIPSGTYNEQFF.

The rearrangement uses TRBV10-3 and TRBJ2-1; a weak D match, TRBD2 (6 bases). V lost 7 bases and J 5 bases, leaving 12 bases between the germline ends. The germline V gene has CDR1 ENHRY and CDR2 SYGVKD. CDR3 length: 13 residues. This chain's CDR3 is CAIKGLENNEQFF. CDR3 bases: TGTGCCATCAAGGGACTTGAAAACAATGAGCAGTTCTTC.

This chain connects TRBV23-1 to TRBJ2-7, with 7 bases matching TRBD1. TRBV23-1 is known as an ORF, though its function is uncertain. V lost 2 bases, J lost 4 bases, and 8 bases stayed unmatched. This CDR3 spans 15 amino acids. CDR3 nucleotide sequence: TGCGCCAGCAGTCAAGTGACAGGGCCAGTTTACGAGCAGTACTTC. Its translation: CASSQVTGPVYEQYF.

Here the CDR3 DNA reads TGTGCCAGCAGTGAAGCGGGGGGGGGTGCGAGCAATCAGCCCCAGCATTTT. This translates into CASSEAGGGASNQPQHF. The chain recombines TRBV6-1 with TRBJ1-5; weak D call: TRBD1 (5 bases). Germline CDR1 MNHNS, CDR2 SASEGT. The CDR3 sequence is 17 residues long. V lost 0 bases, J lost 1 base, and 13 bases lay in between.

V and J are TRBV6-5 and TRBJ1-4; 9 bases agree with TRBD1. V lost 6 bases to trimming and J lost 6 bases; unmatched junction nucleotides: 2. The CDR3 sequence is 13 residues long. Germline V gene data show CDR1 as MNHEY and CDR2 as SVGAGI. This CDR3 reads CASRNRGHEKLFF. CDR3 bases: TGTGCCAGCAGGAACAGGGGGCATGAAAAACTGTTTTTT.